This TCR beta chain was captured by sequencing in a study of human T cells and chemical hapten exposure. Study-level background: 2% DPC applied to an approximately 2 cm by approximately 2 cm arm area sensitized donors.

The CDR3 has 14 residues. Germline CDR1 SEHNR, CDR2 FQNEAQ (reference sequence). V was cut by 11 bases and J by 2 bases, with 16 bases left in between. TCRdb itself ran the RACE reads through MiXCR, one entry per CDR3 protein. The sample has more than 30,000 distinct CDR3 sequences; more than 6% are singletons. Time point defined: patch test 1, 2 weeks after DPC sensitization. Treatment described: therapeutic diphenylcyclopropenone sensitization with weekly scalp DPC. The study extracted total RNA from unfractionated whole blood. The clonotype originates from a woman aged 25 to 39 with alopecia areata. Some clones in this sample may be carry-over from other donors' samples. The chain carries TRBV7-9 and TRBJ1-5; D gene unclear. The specimen was whole blood, collected in connection with sensitization to the hapten diphenylcyclopropenone (DPC). The CDR3: CACSPVEGNQPQHF. The CDR3 DNA reads TGTGCCTGCTCCCCGGTCGAGGGCAATCAGCCCCAGCATTTT.